The sequence of this T cell receptor beta chain was determined in a study of blood T cell repertoires in COVID-19. In the study overall: T cells, B-cell-depleted T cells, or PBMCs supplied cDNA or gDNA.

This clone has just one count. Followed over time, Seattle patients had been enrolled while infection was active. Original processing notes: Estimation of nucleated cell counts relied on the amplification of reference gene primers. Repertoires were generated with immunoSEQ multiplex PCR, while TCRdb's copy carries only in-frame clones and drops some. That table gives V, J and clone size, and the DNA gave D and trimming. The sample has fewer than 200,000 clones, 80% to 95% seen once. The CDR3 has 14 amino acids. V dropped 5 bases and J dropped 5 bases, with 15 bases sitting between them. Germline V gives CDR1 SEHNR, CDR2 FQNEAQ (reference sequence).

The origin of this receptor is a man younger than 45 with COVID-19, enrolled during active disease. The V gene is TRBV7-9, the J gene TRBJ1-1; tentatively, D is TRBD1 (5 bases). Sequencing was done on a sample of peripheral blood. CDR3 nucleotide sequence: TGTGCCAGCAGCCCAGGGCAAAGATGGACTGAAGCTTTCTTT. It specifies CASSPGQRWTEAFF.